The rows below give T cell receptor beta chains drawn from one sample of a study of T cells after posttransplantation cyclophosphamide. Generated by immunoSEQ multiplex PCR, the TCRdb table keeps only in-frame clones and is missing some. The sample contains around 16,000 clones, 84% of which appear only once. Here the sequenced sample was PBMCs, taken roughly 57 weeks after allogeneic stem cell transplant with calcineurin inhibitor and methotrexate. These TCRs come from a male patient in his late teens or twenties who received an allogeneic stem cell transplant from a related donor, was CMV-positive, and had no GVHD. The graft donor may have given rise to some T cells. Each CDR3 is given with its conserved first and last residue. Each record gives: J gene, D gene, V gene, clone size, CDR3 DNA, CDR3 protein. D genes are given only for firm matches. Expanded clones get a size class; other rows say once, few or many, or leave the size out.

TRBJ2-7	NA	TRBV7-6	once	TGTGCCAGCAGCCCCGGGAGAGCTTGGGAGCAGTACTTC	CASSPGRAWEQYF
TRBJ1-5	NA	TRBV28	NA	TGTGCCAGCAGTTTGCAGGGGAATTTGGAGCAGCCCCAGCATTTT	CASSLQGNLEQPQHF
TRBJ2-2	NA	TRBV2	NA	TGTGCCAGCAGTGAAAAGCGGAACACCGGGGAGCTGTTTTTT	CASSEKRNTGELFF
TRBJ2-1	NA	TRBV11-3	NA	TGTGCCAGCAGCTCGGGCGGGGTCGGTGAGCAGTTCTTC	CASSSGGVGEQFF
TRBJ1-1	NA	TRBV7-2	NA	TGTGCCAGCAGCTCCGGACTGGGTGGGAGTCTCATGAACACTGAAGCTTTCTTT	CASSSGLGGSLMNTEAFF
TRBJ2-1	NA	TRBV14	few	TGTGCCAGCAGCCAAGATCCCGCGAACTCCTACAGTGAGCAGTTCTTC	CASSQDPANSYSEQFF
TRBJ2-7	NA	TRBV4-3	NA	TGCGCCAGCAGCCAAGATCTACGCGGCAGGGGCTACGAGCAGTACTTC	CASSQDLRGRGYEQYF
TRBJ2-7	TRBD2	TRBV6-5	NA	TGTGCCAGCAGCCCTACTAGCGAGGGGTCCTACGAGCAGTACTTC	CASSPTSEGSYEQYF
TRBJ2-6	TRBD2	TRBV2	NA	TGTGCCAGCAGAGCGGGAGAGGGCTCTGGGGCCAACGTCCTGACTTTC	CASRAGEGSGANVLTF
TRBJ2-7	TRBD1	TRBV28	NA	TGTGCCAGCAGTTTAGGCGTTACAGGGGCCACGAGGTACGAGCAGTACTTC	CASSLGVTGATRYEQYF
TRBJ1-2	TRBD1	TRBV7-2	NA	TGTGCCAGCAGCTTGGACAGGGATGGTGGCTACACCTTC	CASSLDRDGGYTF
TRBJ1-1	NA	TRBV5-6	NA	TGTGCCAGCAGCCAAACTTCCGACACTGAAGCTTTCTTT	CASSQTSDTEAFF
TRBJ2-1	NA	TRBV5-4	NA	TGTGCCAGCAGACCGCAGGTTAGGGAGTTGTCCTACAGTGAGCAGTTCTTC	CASRPQVRELSYSEQFF
TRBJ2-1	TRBD2	TRBV4-3	NA	TGCGCCAGCAGCCATGGACTAGCGGACAGTGAGCAGTTCTTC	CASSHGLADSEQFF
TRBJ2-1	NA	TRBV27	NA	TGTGCCAGCAGTAAACAGGGGAGGCATGAGCAGTTCTTC	CASSKQGRHEQFF
TRBJ1-1	TRBD1	TRBV6-4	NA	TGTGCCAGCGCCCGAGAGGGGGACAGGGGATTGAACACTGAAGCTTTCTTT	CASAREGDRGLNTEAFF
TRBJ2-1	TRBD1	TRBV7-2	NA	TGTGCCAGCAGTCACAACAGGGGGAATAGTGAGCAGTTCTTC	CASSHNRGNSEQFF
TRBJ2-1	NA	TRBV27	NA	TGTGCCAGCAGCCGGAAAGGACAGTGGCCGTTCTTC	CASSRKGQWPFF
TRBJ1-2	NA	TRBV6-1	NA	TGTGCCAGCAGTCCGGGAGCCGGTGGCTATGGCTACACCTTC	CASSPGAGGYGYTF
TRBJ2-7	TRBD1	TRBV14	NA	TGTGCCAGCAGCCAAGGATCCGGGACAGGATCCTACGAGCAGTACTTC	CASSQGSGTGSYEQYF
TRBJ2-1	NA	TRBV6-5	NA	TGTGCCAGCAGCTCCACGGCCAGGGGAGGGAATGAGCAGTTCTTC	CASSSTARGGNEQFF
TRBJ2-7	NA	TRBV27	NA	TGTGCCAGCAGTTTTGGGGTAGCGGCGCCAACCTACGAGCAGTACTTC	CASSFGVAAPTYEQYF
TRBJ1-1	TRBD1	TRBV19	NA	TGTGCCAGTAGTCTGACAGGGGGTCGCGAAGCTTTCTTT	CASSLTGGREAFF
TRBJ2-6	TRBD2	TRBV6-4	NA	TGTGCCAGCAGTGATGGCGGGAGTGGTGGGGCCAACGTCCTGACTTTC	CASSDGGSGGANVLTF
TRBJ1-4	TRBD1	TRBV30	NA	TGTGCCTGGAGACAGGACAGGGGCATTAGCGGAAAACTGTTTTTT	CAWRQDRGISGKLFF
TRBJ2-7	NA	TRBV7-2	NA	TGTGCCAGCAGCTTAGAGCTACTCTACGAGCAGTACTTC	CASSLELLYEQYF
TRBJ2-1	TRBD2	TRBV28	NA	TGTGCCAGCAGGCCGACTAGCGGGATATACAATGAGCAGTTCTTC	CASRPTSGIYNEQFF
TRBJ1-2	TRBD1	TRBV6-5	NA	TGTGCCAGCAGCCCGGGACAGTCCCGCGCGAGGGGCTACACCTTC	CASSPGQSRARGYTF
TRBJ1-6	NA	TRBV12-2	NA	TGTGCAAGTCGCTGGGACAGGGGGCCAGAGAGTTCACCCCTCCACTTT	CASRWDRGPESSPLHF
TRBJ1-1	NA	TRBV28	few	TGTGCCAGCAGTTTGATCCAGGCGAACACTGAAGCTTTCTTT	CASSLIQANTEAFF
TRBJ2-5	NA	TRBV5-1	NA	TGCGCCAGCAGCTTGGCCGGACAGCAAGAGACCCAGTACTTC	CASSLAGQQETQYF
TRBJ2-1	NA	TRBV7-3	NA	TGTGCCAGCAGCTCCGAGACAGGCGCTTACAGTGAGCAGTTCTTC	CASSSETGAYSEQFF
TRBJ2-7	TRBD2	TRBV2	NA	TGTGCCAGCAGTGAAGGGGGGGGACTAGCGGGAGTCGAGCAGTACTTC	CASSEGGGLAGVEQYF
TRBJ1-2	NA	TRBV9	NA	TGTGCCAGCAGCTTGTCCGGACACCTCGACTACACCTTC	CASSLSGHLDYTF
TRBJ1-2	NA	TRBV7-3	NA	TGTGCCAGCAGCTTAGGGGGCGCCGACTATGGCTACACCTTC	CASSLGGADYGYTF
TRBJ2-1	TRBD2	TRBV6-5	NA	TGTGCCAGCAGTTACGGGACTAACCCGAGTGAGCAGTTCTTC	CASSYGTNPSEQFF
TRBJ2-5	TRBD2	TRBV14	NA	TGTGCCAGCAGCCCGAGGGCTAGCGGGAGAGGAGAGACCCAGTACTTC	CASSPRASGRGETQYF
TRBJ1-1	TRBD1	TRBV7-3	NA	TGTGCCAGCAGCGCCTACAGGGGAACTGAAGCTTTCTTT	CASSAYRGTEAFF
TRBJ1-2	NA	TRBV9	NA	TGTGCCAGCAGCCCCACCGAACTCTATGGCTACACCTTC	CASSPTELYGYTF
TRBJ2-7	TRBD2	TRBV4-3	once	TGCGCCAGCAGCCAAGACGGGGGGGGCCCCTACGAGCAGTACTTC	CASSQDGGGPYEQYF
TRBJ2-3	TRBD2	TRBV7-2	NA	TGTGCCAGCCCGGGGACTAGCGGGACAACAGATACGCAGTATTTT	CASPGTSGTTDTQYF
TRBJ2-1	NA	TRBV18	NA	TGTGCCAGCTCACCCAAAGTAGCGGGACAGAATGAGCAGTTCTTC	CASSPKVAGQNEQFF
TRBJ2-1	NA	TRBV7-2	NA	TGTGCCAGCAGCTTAGCCCCTGGACAGGGGAGTAGCGGGAGTCGCAGTGAGCAGTTCTTC	CASSLAPGQGSSGSRSEQFF
TRBJ2-3	NA	TRBV19	once	TGTGCCAGTAGTATTAGTGGAGCGGAGCCCGAAAATACGCAGTATTTT	CASSISGAEPENTQYF
TRBJ2-1	TRBD2	TRBV5-1	NA	TGCGCCAGCAACCCCGGGACTAGCGCTTACAATGAGCAGTTCTTC	CASNPGTSAYNEQFF
TRBJ2-7	TRBD2	TRBV28	NA	TGTGCCAGCAGTTTGATCGTAGCGGGAGGGGCAAACTACGAGCAGTACTTC	CASSLIVAGGANYEQYF
TRBJ1-2	TRBD1	TRBV5-4	NA	TGTGCCAGCAGCTCCCCGGGACAGAATGGCTACACCTTC	CASSSPGQNGYTF
TRBJ2-6	TRBD2	TRBV5-4	NA	TGTGCCAGCAGCCCCCGATCAGCGGGAGTATCAGGGGCCAACGTCCTGACTTTC	CASSPRSAGVSGANVLTF
TRBJ2-2	TRBD2	TRBV6-4	few	TGTGCCAGCAGTGAATCCGTAGCGGGAGCCGGGGAGCTGTTTTTT	CASSESVAGAGELFF
TRBJ2-7	TRBD2	TRBV28	NA	TGTGCCAGCAGGTGGGGCGCGGGAGGAGTCCACGAGCAGTACTTC	CASRWGAGGVHEQYF
TRBJ2-1	NA	TRBV4-3	NA	TGCGCCAGCAGCCAGGACGACAGCCACTACAGTGAGCAGTTCTTC	CASSQDDSHYSEQFF
TRBJ1-2	NA	TRBV7-9	NA	TGTGCCAGCAGCCCGGGCCGCAGGGAGGATGGCTACACCTTC	CASSPGRREDGYTF
TRBJ1-1	NA	TRBV7-9	NA	TGTGCCAGCAGTCGAGCCGGGGGAACTGAAGCTTTCTTT	CASSRAGGTEAFF
TRBJ1-5	NA	TRBV21-1	few	TGTGCCAGCGGCCCTCAGGCCACCAATCAGCCCCAGCATTTT	CASGPQATNQPQHF
TRBJ1-1	NA	TRBV29-1	NA	TGCAGCGTTGCTCTCGGGTCCGCGAACACTGAAGCTTTCTTT	CSVALGSANTEAFF
TRBJ2-2	TRBD1	TRBV28	once	TGTGCCAGCAGTCCACGGGACAGACCCTCGTGGACCGGGGAGCTGTTTTTT	CASSPRDRPSWTGELFF
TRBJ2-5	TRBD1	TRBV13	medium-sized	TGTGCCAGCAGCCCCGATCAGGGGGCGCGTGAGACCCAGTACTTC	CASSPDQGARETQYF
TRBJ2-7	TRBD2	TRBV27	NA	TGTGCCAGCAGTTTACAAGCGGGAGCCCCCTACGAGCAGTACTTC	CASSLQAGAPYEQYF